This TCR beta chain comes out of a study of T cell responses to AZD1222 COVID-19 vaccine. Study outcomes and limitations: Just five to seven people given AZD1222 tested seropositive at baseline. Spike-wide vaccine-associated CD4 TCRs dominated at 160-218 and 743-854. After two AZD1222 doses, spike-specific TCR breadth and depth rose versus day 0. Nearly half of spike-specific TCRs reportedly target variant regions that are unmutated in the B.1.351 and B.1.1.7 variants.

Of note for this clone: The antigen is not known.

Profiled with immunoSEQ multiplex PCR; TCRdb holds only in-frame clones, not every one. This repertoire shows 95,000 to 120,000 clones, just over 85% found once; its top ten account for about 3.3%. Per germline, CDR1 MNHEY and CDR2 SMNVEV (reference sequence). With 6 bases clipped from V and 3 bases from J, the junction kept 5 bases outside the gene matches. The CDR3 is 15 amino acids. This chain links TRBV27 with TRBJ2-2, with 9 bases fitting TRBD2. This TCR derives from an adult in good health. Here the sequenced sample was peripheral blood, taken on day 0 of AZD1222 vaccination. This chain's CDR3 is CASSGLASDTGELFF. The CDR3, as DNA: TGTGCCAGCAGCGGACTAGCGAGCGACACCGGGGAGCTGTTTTTT.